This record covers a single TCR beta chain. The data derive from a study of blood T cell repertoires in COVID-19. At the level of the study: The samples span acute and convalescent COVID-19 from the United States, Italy and Spain.

Germline V CDR1 and CDR2: LGHNA, YSLEER. The CDR3 length is 15 residues. Deletions cut 0 bases from V and 5 bases from J, with 13 bases between. In the original workflow: Estimation of nucleated cell counts was performed using reference gene primer amplification. Sequencing was performed with immunoSEQ multiplex PCR; in TCRdb, only in-frame clones are kept and a portion is missing. For V, J and clone size, that table is used; D and trimming come from the DNA. The data show around 68,000 clones, 75% to 90% seen once. The sequence was collected from a middle-aged man with acute or convalescent COVID-19. This sequence joins TRBV4-3 and TRBJ1-1; TRBD1 might be the D (5 bases). The sample consisted of peripheral blood. The CDR3 DNA sequence: TGCGCCAGCAGCCAAGATCCGGCGGGGGGAACTGAAGCTTTCTTT. Its translation: CASSQDPAGGTEAFF.